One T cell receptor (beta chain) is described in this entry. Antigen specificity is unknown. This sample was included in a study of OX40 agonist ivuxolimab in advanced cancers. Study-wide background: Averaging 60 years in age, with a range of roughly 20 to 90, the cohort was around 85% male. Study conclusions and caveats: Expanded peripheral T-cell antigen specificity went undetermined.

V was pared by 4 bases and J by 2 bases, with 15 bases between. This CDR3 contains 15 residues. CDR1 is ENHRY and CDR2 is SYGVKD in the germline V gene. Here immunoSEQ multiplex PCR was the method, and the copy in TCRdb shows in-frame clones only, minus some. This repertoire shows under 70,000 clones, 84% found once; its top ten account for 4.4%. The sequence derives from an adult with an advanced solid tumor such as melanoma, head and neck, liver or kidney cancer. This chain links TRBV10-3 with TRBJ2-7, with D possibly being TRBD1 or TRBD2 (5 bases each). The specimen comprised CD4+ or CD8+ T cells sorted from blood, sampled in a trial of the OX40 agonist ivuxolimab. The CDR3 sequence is CAISAGQGAPYEQYF. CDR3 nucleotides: TGTGCCATCAGTGCGGGGCAGGGAGCCCCCTACGAGCAGTACTTC.